The rows below give T cell receptor beta chains drawn from one sample of a study of blood T cell repertoires in COVID-19. Assay: immunoSEQ multiplex PCR; the TCRdb copy retains only in-frame clones and omits some. Of about 19,000 clones in the sample, about 87% are singletons; the top ten hold approximately 3%. Input material: peripheral blood. These receptors were obtained from a human donor in a cohort sampled during active COVID-19. CDR3s include the opening cysteine and the closing phenylalanine or tryptophan. The D gene is left open where the match is weak. Rows give clone size only sometimes, using once, few, many, or a class for an expanded clone.

v_gene,d_gene,abundance,j_gene,CDR3aa,CDR3nt
TRBV2,TRBD2,-,TRBJ2-7,CASSDRLAGFEQYF,TGTGCCAGCAGTGATAGACTAGCGGGGTTTGAGCAGTACTTC
TRBV3-1/TRBV3-2,TRBD2,-,TRBJ2-2,CASSPSGRLTGELFF,TGTGCCAGCAGCCCAAGCGGGAGGCTCACCGGGGAGCTGTTTTTT
TRBV19,-,-,TRBJ1-2,CASSPGQLMGYGYTF,TGTGCCAGTAGTCCAGGGCAGCTGATGGGGTATGGCTACACCTTC
TRBV19,-,-,TRBJ1-5,CASSPFGGGRSQPQHF,TGTGCCAGTAGTCCCTTTGGGGGGGGCCGGAGTCAGCCCCAGCATTTT
TRBV19,-,-,TRBJ1-5,CACRDIGNQPQHF,TGTGCCTGCCGGGACATCGGCAATCAGCCCCAGCATTTT
TRBV27,-,-,TRBJ2-1,CASRPGSSYNEQFF,TGTGCCAGCCGCCCCGGGAGTTCCTACAATGAGCAGTTCTTC
TRBV9,-,once,TRBJ1-2,CASRAGSHNYGYTF,TGTGCCAGCAGGGCAGGATCCCATAACTATGGCTACACCTTC
TRBV28,TRBD2,-,TRBJ2-7,CASSFHRGGHPNEQYF,TGTGCCAGCAGTTTTCACCGGGGGGGACACCCAAACGAGCAGTACTTC
TRBV20-1,-,-,TRBJ2-7,CSADSDYEQYF,TGCAGTGCAGACAGCGACTACGAGCAGTACTTC
TRBV7-8,TRBD2,-,TRBJ2-1,CASSLGLAELLFF,TGTGCCAGCAGCCTGGGACTAGCGGAGTTGCTGTTCTTC
TRBV28,-,-,TRBJ2-3,CASGRGVTDTQYF,TGTGCCAGCGGCAGGGGAGTGACAGATACGCAGTATTTT
TRBV5-6,-,-,TRBJ2-2,CASSSGLATIPGELFF,TGTGCCAGCAGCTCAGGACTCGCTACGATTCCCGGGGAGCTGTTTTTT
TRBV3-1/TRBV3-2,TRBD1,-,TRBJ2-1,CASSQDVRDRVFDEQFF,TGTGCCAGCAGCCAAGATGTTAGGGACAGGGTTTTCGATGAGCAGTTCTTC
TRBV6-5,-,-,TRBJ1-5,CASTGWENQPQHF,TGTGCCAGCACGGGGTGGGAAAATCAGCCCCAGCATTTT
TRBV7-2,-,-,TRBJ1-2,CAEYIREGKGNYGYTF,TGTGCCGAATACATCAGGGAGGGAAAGGGTAACTATGGCTACACCTTC
TRBV6-5,-,once,TRBJ2-5,CASSYTRGVQETQYF,TGTGCCAGCAGTTACACCAGGGGGGTTCAAGAGACCCAGTACTTC
TRBV13,-,once,TRBJ1-1,CAASGISSTAFF,TGTGCCGCATCGGGGATTTCTTCGACAGCTTTCTTT
TRBV21-1,-,-,TRBJ1-1,CASSKWGPWGPKEAFF,TGTGCCAGCAGCAAATGGGGGCCGTGGGGGCCCAAGGAAGCTTTCTTT
TRBV5-1,TRBD1,once,TRBJ2-1,CASMQGAHEQFF,TGCGCCAGCATGCAGGGGGCTCATGAGCAGTTCTTC
TRBV6-2/TRBV6-3,TRBD2,-,TRBJ2-1,CASSWGAGGEQFF,TGTGCCAGCAGTTGGGGGGCGGGAGGGGAGCAGTTCTTC
TRBV27,-,-,TRBJ1-2,CASSLSPRADYGYTF,TGTGCCAGCAGTTTAAGCCCAAGAGCCGACTATGGCTACACCTTC
TRBV5-1,-,-,TRBJ2-1,CASRERPSSYNEQFF,TGCGCCAGCCGGGAACGACCAAGCTCCTACAATGAGCAGTTCTTC
TRBV7-8,-,-,TRBJ1-1,CASSLTRGGNTEAFF,TGTGCCAGCAGCTTGACCCGGGGGGGGAACACTGAAGCTTTCTTT
TRBV3-1/TRBV3-2,TRBD1,-,TRBJ2-2,CASSQRGHTGELFF,TGTGCCAGCAGCCAAAGGGGGCACACCGGGGAGCTGTTTTTT
TRBV6-5,-,-,TRBJ2-5,CAIKRGSSGGETQYF,TGTGCCATTAAAAGGGGGTCCTCTGGGGGAGAGACCCAGTACTTC
TRBV5-1,-,-,TRBJ2-1,CASSLGGLQGPNEQFF,TGCGCCAGCAGCTTGGGGGGTTTGCAGGGCCCCAATGAGCAGTTCTTC
TRBV6-5,TRBD2,-,TRBJ2-7,CASSSTYRGGPYEQYF,TGTGCCAGCAGTTCCACATACCGGGGGGGACCCTACGAGCAGTACTTC
TRBV18,-,-,TRBJ2-2,CASSRGQGQTGELFF,TGTGCCAGCTCCCGAGGGCAGGGACAAACCGGGGAGCTGTTTTTT
TRBV28,-,-,TRBJ1-5,CASSIRRGWGNQPQHF,TGTGCCAGCAGCATACGGCGGGGATGGGGCAATCAGCCCCAGCATTTT
TRBV19,-,-,TRBJ2-1,CASSTTPKQFF,TGTGCCAGTAGTACAACACCGAAGCAGTTCTTC
TRBV28,TRBD1,-,TRBJ1-5,CASSLYGFRGPRQPQHF,TGTGCCAGCAGTTTATATGGCTTCAGGGGGCCCAGGCAGCCCCAGCATTTT
TRBV7-9,-,-,TRBJ2-2,CASRRAGNTGELFF,TGTGCCAGCAGGCGAGCGGGGAACACCGGGGAGCTGTTTTTT
TRBV12-5,-,-,TRBJ2-5,CASARDSAYQETQYF,TGTGCTAGTGCACGGGATTCCGCCTACCAAGAGACCCAGTACTTC
TRBV4-1,TRBD2,-,TRBJ2-3,CASSARLASSTDTQYF,TGCGCCAGCAGCGCCCGACTAGCCTCTAGCACAGATACGCAGTATTTT
TRBV5-1,TRBD1,-,TRBJ2-5,CASSPNSRDSETQYF,TGCGCCAGCAGCCCAAACTCCCGGGACAGCGAGACCCAGTACTTC
TRBV2,TRBD1,-,TRBJ1-4,CASRDRVGNEKLFF,TGTGCCAGCAGGGACAGGGTTGGTAATGAAAAACTGTTTTTT
TRBV3-1/TRBV3-2,-,-,TRBJ2-2,CASSQAYPGLRKTNTGELFF,TGTGCCAGCAGCCAAGCTTACCCAGGGCTAAGAAAAACGAACACCGGGGAGCTGTTTTTT
TRBV29-1,TRBD1,-,TRBJ1-1,CSVSPIRDRGWAAEAFF,TGCAGCGTTTCCCCAATCCGGGACAGGGGTTGGGCCGCTGAAGCTTTCTTT
TRBV2,-,-,TRBJ1-3,CASGGLSSGNTIYF,TGTGCCTCCGGGGGTTTAAGTTCTGGAAACACCATATATTTT
TRBV19,TRBD1,-,TRBJ2-5,CATRDRDAQETQYF,TGTGCCACCCGCGACAGGGACGCCCAAGAGACCCAGTACTTC
TRBV27,-,-,TRBJ2-1,CASSPSPPRSSYNEQFF,TGTGCCAGCAGTCCCTCCCCCCCAAGGAGCTCCTACAATGAGCAGTTCTTC
TRBV28,-,-,TRBJ2-1,CASSLVLGGEQFF,TGTGCCAGCTCCTTGGTCCTAGGCGGTGAGCAGTTCTTC
TRBV28,TRBD1,-,TRBJ2-7,CASSFRDRPYEQYF,TGTGCCAGCAGTTTCAGGGACAGGCCCTACGAGCAGTACTTC
TRBV4-1,TRBD1,once,TRBJ1-1,CASTQGAGEAFF,TGCGCCAGCACCCAGGGGGCAGGTGAAGCTTTCTTT
TRBV28,TRBD1,-,TRBJ2-7,CASSLGYRIPGTGAKDEQYF,TGTGCCAGCAGTTTAGGCTATCGGATCCCTGGGACAGGGGCGAAGGACGAGCAGTACTTC
TRBV4-2,-,few,TRBJ1-5,CASSQLRRNSNQPQHF,TGTGCCAGCAGCCAACTCAGGAGGAATAGCAATCAGCCCCAGCATTTT
TRBV5-1,-,-,TRBJ1-1,CASSLGGNTEAFF,TGCGCCAGCAGCTTAGGGGGAAACACTGAAGCTTTCTTT
TRBV11-2,-,-,TRBJ2-3,CASSLRVGGTLDTQYF,TGTGCCAGCAGCTTACGGGTCGGCGGGACCCTAGATACGCAGTATTTT
TRBV28,-,-,TRBJ1-3,CASSSPVWASTGNTIYF,TGTGCCAGCAGTTCCCCCGTCTGGGCCTCGACGGGAAACACCATATATTTT
TRBV24-1,TRBD1,few,TRBJ1-5,CATSEGDRGLNQPQHF,TGTGCCACCAGTGAGGGGGACAGGGGTCTTAATCAGCCCCAGCATTTT
TRBV28,TRBD1,-,TRBJ1-6,CASRWTGSSYNSPLHF,TGTGCCAGCAGATGGACAGGGAGCTCCTATAATTCACCCCTCCACTTT
TRBV3-1/TRBV3-2,-,few,TRBJ1-2,CASSPSGLRYGYTF,TGTGCCAGCAGCCCTAGTGGTCTCCGCTATGGCTACACCTTC
TRBV5-1,TRBD1,-,TRBJ2-7,CASSKIQGARYEQYF,TGCGCCAGCAGCAAAATCCAGGGGGCGCGATACGAGCAGTACTTC
TRBV10-2,TRBD2,-,TRBJ2-1,CASASGRSGSYNEQFF,TGCGCCAGCGCTAGCGGGAGATCAGGCTCCTACAATGAGCAGTTCTTC
TRBV19,-,-,TRBJ1-2,CASTRADYGYTF,TGTGCCAGTACCCGCGCGGACTATGGCTACACCTTC